The rows below give T cell receptor beta chains drawn from one sample of a study of cytotoxic CD8 clonotypes in ibrutinib-treated CLL. Profiling relied on immunoSEQ multiplex PCR, and the TCRdb table lists in-frame clones only, not all of them. This sample has 30,000 or so clones, with roughly 59% found just once. This specimen was PBMCs, taken before ibrutinib treatment. The receptors derive from a human donor with chronic lymphocytic leukemia. CDR3s include the opening cysteine and the closing phenylalanine or tryptophan. Each record gives: J gene, clone size, V gene, D gene, CDR3 DNA, CDR3 protein. A D gene is named only where the DNA matches it firmly. Some rows mark clone size as missing; the rest say once, few, many or name a class of expanded clone.

>TRBJ1-5|few|TRBV6-5|TRBD1
TGTGCCAGCTCAAGACAGGGGGCTTTTCAGCCCCAGCATTTT
CASSRQGAFQPQHF
>TRBJ2-1|.|TRBV7-9|.
TGTGCCAGCAGCTCCGGACAGTTTATTTACAATGAGCAGTTCTTC
CASSSGQFIYNEQFF
>TRBJ2-7|.|TRBV4-3|.
TGCGCCAGCAGCCAAGGGAGGCAGGGGCCCTACGAGCAGTACTTC
CASSQGRQGPYEQYF
>TRBJ1-3|few|TRBV5-5|.
TGTGCCAGCAGCCAGATAACGGGGGGATCTGGAAACACCATATATTTT
CASSQITGGSGNTIYF
>TRBJ2-3|.|TRBV27|TRBD2
TGTGCCAGCAGTTTACTCGGGACTAGGAACACAGATACGCAGTATTTT
CASSLLGTRNTDTQYF
>TRBJ1-2|many|TRBV6-5|TRBD1
TGTGCCAGCAGTTACTCAGGACAGGGCGGAGACGGCTACACCTTC
CASSYSGQGGDGYTF
>TRBJ2-3|.|TRBV5-1|.
TGCGCCAGCAGCTTGGCCGGGGCCGGAATCACAGATACGCAGTATTTT
CASSLAGAGITDTQYF
>TRBJ2-7|.|TRBV7-9|.
TGTGCCAGCAGCTTAACCGCAGTATACTCCTACGAGCAGTACTTC
CASSLTAVYSYEQYF
>TRBJ2-7|.|TRBV5-1|TRBD2
TGCGCCAGCAGCGCCGAGACTAGCGGTGAAACCTACGAGCAGTACTTC
CASSAETSGETYEQYF
>TRBJ1-1|.|TRBV6-5|.
TGTGCCAGCAGCCAGACGAGGGGCACTGAAGCTTTCTTT
CASSQTRGTEAFF
>TRBJ2-1|.|TRBV5-4|.
TGTGCCAGCAGCTTGTATCCGGGACTGACTCCGGTCTACAATGAGCAGTTCTTC
CASSLYPGLTPVYNEQFF
>TRBJ2-1|.|TRBV7-9|TRBD2
TGTGCCAGCAAAGGACTAGCGGGGCCCCACTACAATGAGCAGTTCTTC
CASKGLAGPHYNEQFF
>TRBJ2-7|few|TRBV5-8|TRBD1
TGTGCCAGCAGTTTTTGGGACAGGGGGGACTACGAGCAGTACTTC
CASSFWDRGDYEQYF
>TRBJ1-1|.|TRBV6-1|.
TGTGCCAGCATGTGGCTGAACACTGAAGCTTTCTTT
CASMWLNTEAFF
>TRBJ1-1|.|TRBV27|.
TGTGCCAGCAGTTTAGTTAGGGGGGTGACTGAAGCTTTCTTT
CASSLVRGVTEAFF
>TRBJ2-5|.|TRBV5-1|TRBD2
TGCGCCAGCAGCTTGGCGACTAGCGGATTCCAAGAGACCCAGTACTTC
CASSLATSGFQETQYF
>TRBJ2-7|.|TRBV10-3|.
TGTGCCATCAGTGAGAACTACGAGCAGTACTTC
CAISENYEQYF
>TRBJ2-2|few|TRBV7-9|.
TGTGCCAGCAGCTTCATTCTGCCCCAAGGGACCGGGGAGCTGTTTTTT
CASSFILPQGTGELFF
>TRBJ2-1|.|TRBV19|.
TGTGCCAGTAGTCCAAGCGCCAGGGTCCGGGAGCAGTTCTTC
CASSPSARVREQFF
>TRBJ2-5|.|TRBV7-2|.
TGTGCCAGCAGCTTATTAAGGCAAGAGACCCAGTACTTC
CASSLLRQETQYF
>TRBJ2-7|.|TRBV13|.
TGTGCCAGCAGCTCCGGCCGGACAACGAATCAATACGAGCAGTACTTC
CASSSGRTTNQYEQYF
>TRBJ2-7|few|TRBV2|.
TGTGCCAGCAAGGGGGGCGGGTACGAGCAGTACTTC
CASKGGGYEQYF
>TRBJ2-5|few|TRBV11-2|.
TGTGCCAGCAGCTTAGACGGGGAGTGGGGAGAGACCCAGTACTTC
CASSLDGEWGETQYF
>TRBJ2-2|medium-sized|TRBV6-5|.
TGTGCCAGCAGTTACTCTCAGACCGGGGAGCTGTTTTTT
CASSYSQTGELFF
>TRBJ2-1|.|TRBV29-1|TRBD1
TGCAGCGCCGCGAGGGACAGGGGATACAATGAGCAGTTCTTC
CSAARDRGYNEQFF
>TRBJ2-7|.|TRBV6-1|TRBD2
TGTGCCAGCAGTGAACCTACGCATAGCGGGGGTTACGAGCAGTACTTC
CASSEPTHSGGYEQYF
>TRBJ1-5|few|TRBV7-2|.
TGTGCCAGCAGCTTAGTTGCGGGGGGCGATCAGCCCCAGCATTTT
CASSLVAGGDQPQHF
>TRBJ2-5|.|TRBV6-6|TRBD2
TGTGCCAGCAGTTACGCTAGCGGGAGCTTCGAGACCCAGTACTTC
CASSYASGSFETQYF